This TCR beta chain was recorded in a study of cytomegalovirus exposure and HLA in healthy donors (dated by TCRdb to the late 2010s). In terms of the full investigation: According to an earlier analysis of 587 of the donors, some 170 million T cells yielded 117 million unique TCR beta sequences and 276 Gb of sequence data. The study profiled the T cell repertoires of hundreds of subjects by immunosequencing and related them to cytomegalovirus serostatus. Besides the first cohort of about 730 subjects, a separate validation cohort made up of some 110 different subjects was used. In an earlier analysis of a few hundred of the donors, high-throughput TCR beta sequencing was used to judge whether each TCR beta V gene segment behaved as functional or pseudogenic. Roughly 5 DR-DQ haplotypes were treated as single units for association and clustering because of strong linkage in the cohort. An early release covering roughly 600 HLA-typed donors comprised about 320 gigabases of sequencing data and 85 million or so unique TCR sequences. Both class I and class II loci were covered by HLA typing, at four-digit resolution. Donor age, sex, ethnicity and CMV serostatus were collected together with the repertoire data. The number of donors typed differed by locus, with roughly 620-640 for A, B, C, DRB1 and DQB1, around 500 for DQA1, 600 to 610 for DPA1, and around 430 for DPB1. A later analysis re-examined previously published TCR beta repertoires from about 700 donors and added high-resolution HLA genotyping to investigate patterns of TCR occurrence. Genome-wide SNP genotypes for about 60% of the roughly 670 donors were used in a later genetic analysis, which treated that subset as a discovery cohort. The study aimed to test whether signatures of past pathogen exposure could be identified by cataloging public T cell receptors. All discovery cohort repertoires had been generated using a single sequencing platform. To predict cytomegalovirus infection status, the study combined high-throughput TCR immunosequencing, statistical association of individual TCRs with disease status, and machine learning. Of the roughly 400 genotyped donors, 65% to 90% fell in the genetic ancestry cluster associated with self-reported Caucasian donors. Rather than drawing on any new phenotypic data, the later analysis identified candidate immune exposures from TCR beta sequences and the way those sequences occurred across donors. Among about 400 genotyped donors of the cohort, an average of around 250,000 unique TCR beta nucleotide sequences was sequenced per donor, of which roughly 18% were non-productive. Findings and caveats that apply to the study as a whole: The study gave a list of about 160 TCR beta chains associated with cytomegalovirus. A group of highly shared sequence variants was considered likely to be a technical artifact of the sequencing pipeline. The authors suggested that the approach could potentially be extended to other disease states and immunological phenotypes. Because HLA typing was unavailable for some donors at each locus, only the typed subset was used in association tests. Correlated functional status among segregating V segments might be attributable to linkage disequilibrium, but an unknown experimental factor could not be ruled out. A further reported finding was that TCR beta sequences accurately predicted the HLA-A and HLA-B alleles for most subjects in the first cohort. The earlier analysis of 587 of the donors excluded about 16 rarely observed V segments, including chromosome 9 orphons, because counts were too low. An association between a missense DCLRE1C variant and V-gene and J-gene trimming of TCR beta chains was found in a later genetic analysis and replicated in an independent cohort. A later analysis found that HLA-associated TCR beta chains were more clonally expanded and had lower generation probabilities than equally common non-associated chains. A later analysis reported that several top co-occurrence clusters appeared linked to parvovirus B19, influenza, CMV and Epstein-Barr virus. At a false discovery rate of 0.05, a later analysis linked around 15,000 TCR beta sequences to specific HLA alleles. The classifier was reported to diagnose cytomegalovirus status with high specificity and sensitivity in both the original cohort and the validation cohort. A later analysis found that TCR association rates varied across HLA loci, with DRB1 alleles showing the most associated TCRs and HLA-C alleles the fewest. In vitro tests confirmed that a few of the cytomegalovirus-associated TCR beta chains recognize cytomegalovirus antigens. Sequencing depth was assumed to be roughly uniform across donors in the presence/absence analyses, though that assumption may not hold. Strong co-occurrence of HLA alleles, especially DR and DQ, made assigning TCR associations to individual alleles difficult. A later genetic analysis reported fewer N-insertions in productive TCRs among donors in an Asian-associated ancestry cluster than the roughly 670-donor mean. The only immune exposure information available for the cohort was CMV serostatus. The 87-base-pair reads could not distinguish some IMGT-functional V segments, including TRBV6-2 and TRBV6-3, so those segments were excluded. According to a later analysis, most CMV-associated TCR beta chains appeared to be HLA-restricted, and the HLA associations seemed to be driven largely by CMV exposure. Only TCR beta chains were sequenced in this cohort, and the absence of alpha or paired-chain data limited detectable features. An earlier analysis of around 540 of the donors showed that most TCR beta V segments appeared in productive rearrangements either about 87% or about 30% of the time, which broadly matched IMGT annotations. Across donors, most TCR sequences were observed very rarely, whereas some public TCRs were present in many individuals.

The cohort comprised 666 healthy bone marrow donors. All cohort members were sampled while nominally healthy, although unrecorded immune exposures were likely present. The donor was CMV seronegative and was included in the group of approximately 350 seronegative cohort members. Every donor gave a peripheral blood sample, and the peripheral blood mononuclear cells from that sample were used for TCR beta sequencing. Genomic DNA extraction from the blood cell samples was performed with the Qiagen DNeasy Blood Extraction Kit. The table lists this clone with a few counts. Its antigen is unknown. No per-base quality is available; no much larger clone lies one base away. Spanning cysteine to phenylalanine, the CDR3 consists of 15 amino acids. The read is trimmed to its CDR3 DNA, 45 bases read in frame from base 1. The library was obtained by the immunoSEQ multiplex PCR assay. A mixture of 60 forward primers for TCR Vbeta segments and 13 reverse primers for TCR Jbeta segments was used in the multiplex PCR. A multiplex PCR assay on genomic DNA amplified the CDR3 region of rearranged TCR beta genes. The Illumina HiSeq System was used to sequence the amplified TCR beta libraries as 87-base-pair reads. Per the original workflow: In a later analysis, tens of millions of unique TCR beta chains were counted across the approximately 620 repertoires, and some 10 million of these chains were shared by at least two donors. Raw reads were error-corrected and collapsed into unique sequences by a nearest-neighbor algorithm in which closely related sequences were merged to remove PCR and sequencing errors. Alignment of CDR3 sequences to IMGT reference sequences was used to assign V, D and J gene segments. For a sequence to be retained, a match of at least six nucleotides to both a V gene segment and a J gene segment was required. A rearrangement counted as productive if the CDR3 had no stop codons and remained in frame with V and J, and every other rearrangement counted as non-productive. CDR3 was defined according to IMGT convention as the region running from the second conserved V-encoded cysteine to the conserved J-encoded phenylalanine. In an earlier analysis of approximately 500 of the donors, sequences lacking an unambiguous match to a single V gene segment were excluded. An earlier analysis of some 500 of the donors classified V segments as functional when productive rearrangements were above 56.7% and as segregating when the standard deviation between donors was above 5%. To diagnose cytomegalovirus status from the catalog of TCR beta chain sequences, a statistical classification framework was built. A later analysis assigned V and J genes by comparing TCR nucleotide sequences with IMGT/GENE-DB human TR gene sequences. Using the TCRdist pipeline, a later analysis assigned CDR3 sequences along with most-parsimonious VDJ recombination scenarios. In a later analysis, each TCR beta chain was defined by its CDR3 amino acid sequence together with its V-gene family, and reads lacking a unique V-gene family were excluded. A later analysis removed 500 to 600 highly shared, low-generation-probability nucleotide sequences to deal with suspected cross-contamination and a sequencing artifact. In a later analysis, a clonal expansion index was calculated for each public chain from normalized within-repertoire ranks of inferred template counts. In a later analysis, generation probabilities were computed with a VDJ recombination model fitted to out-of-frame rearrangements, and the resulting probabilities were checked against IGoR. In a later analysis, hypergeometric tests were used to score TCR-TCR, TCR-HLA and TCR-CMV co-occurrence, with a repertoire-size bias correction applied to TCR pairs. To estimate false discovery rates, a later analysis permuted the HLA or CMV assignments 20 times. A later analysis grouped co-occurring TCRs with DBSCAN, adding TCRdist sequence similarity when clustering within HLA-allele-positive subsets. Repertoires with fewer than 30,000 or more than 120,000 public chains, plus five repertoires with anomalous nucleotide sharing, were excluded from co-occurrence clustering. In TCRdb, the immuneACCESS table is reduced to in-frame sequences with V and J assigned. These tables do not hold every clone; where another copy was compared, an unresolved V gene accounts for under half, and the others remain unexplained. That table furnishes V, J and clone size, whereas the DNA furnished D and trimming. The sample records about 130,000 clones, about 74% of which are singletons. The ten largest clones add up to 2% to 2.5% of the sample.

The chain employs TRBV21-1 and TRBJ1-2; TRBD1, the table's D call, lacks a check against the DNA. TRBV21-1 is reported as a pseudogene. This clonotype originated in a man between 25 and 39 years old in good health and CMV-seronegative. The sequenced material came from PBMCs. CDR3 sequence: CASSKRGSQNYGYTF. The nucleotides read TGTGCCAGCAGCAAAAGGGGGTCACAGAACTATGGCTACACCTTC.